This T cell receptor beta chain came from a study of Graves' ophthalmopathy and Graves' hyperthyroidism. The germline V gene has CDR1 DFQATT and CDR2 SNEGSKA (reference sequence). The CDR3 is made up of 12 amino acids. J was trimmed by 5 bases and V by 8 bases; bases with no gene match: 5. In its sample, this clonotype was seen many times. Transcripts of RNA were the source for amplifying TCR beta CDR3 regions. The library came from an HTBI-primed first-round RT-PCR and a second-round multiplex PCR. MiXCR, run by TCRdb on the multiplex PCR reads, gives a single entry per CDR3 protein. The sample consists of a few hundred thousand distinct CDR3 sequences, 20% to 25% of them appearing once.

This clonotype was sampled from a woman in her forties or fifties with Graves' ophthalmopathy. V usage is TRBV20-1 and J usage is TRBJ2-7, with 11 bases lining up with TRBD1. The sequenced sample was peripheral blood. The CDR3 DNA follows: TGCAGTACGAGGACAGGGGGCAACGAGCAGTACTTC. Translating it yields CSTRTGGNEQYF.